This T cell receptor (beta chain) was sequenced for a study of blood T cells in healthy people across ages. Healthy Russian Caucasian donors spanned ages about 6 to 100 years. Total RNA was isolated from each sample in quantities of at least 6 micrograms. For the second PCR, which ran for 7 to 11 cycles, a sample-barcoded 5' primer and a J-beta primer mix were used. Every sample gave at least 2.5 million paired-end reads containing CDR3. Each CDR3 protein gets one entry after TCRdb re-called the 5' RACE reads with MiXCR. The sample has over a million distinct CDR3 sequences; roughly 59% are singletons. Germline CDR1 MNHEY, CDR2 SVGAGI. V lost 6 bases and J 5 bases, leaving 13 bases between the germline ends. This CDR3 spans 13 amino acids.

The sequencing sample was made of blood. The chain carries TRBV6-5 and TRBJ1-2; no definite D call. The sequence was collected from a man between 18 and 35 years old in good health. The CDR3 DNA reads as TGTGCCAGCAGCGAATGGATGCAGTATGGCTACACCTTC. Encoded protein: CASSEWMQYGYTF.